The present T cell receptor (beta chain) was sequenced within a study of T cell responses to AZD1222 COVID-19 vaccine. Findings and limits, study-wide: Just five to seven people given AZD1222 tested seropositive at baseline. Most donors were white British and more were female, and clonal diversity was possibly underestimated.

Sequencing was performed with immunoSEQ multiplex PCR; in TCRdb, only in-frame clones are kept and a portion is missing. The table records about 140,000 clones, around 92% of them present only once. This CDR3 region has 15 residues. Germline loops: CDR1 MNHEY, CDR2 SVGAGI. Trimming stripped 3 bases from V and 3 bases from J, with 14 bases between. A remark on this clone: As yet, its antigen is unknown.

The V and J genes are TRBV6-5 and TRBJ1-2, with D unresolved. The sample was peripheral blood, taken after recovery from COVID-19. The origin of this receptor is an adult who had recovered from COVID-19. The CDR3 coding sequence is TGTGCCAGCAGTTATATGGTAAACGGCGACTATGGCTACACCTTC. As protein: CASSYMVNGDYGYTF.